This TCR beta chain was profiled in a study of cytomegalovirus exposure and HLA in healthy donors. Study as a whole: Counted in an early data release were roughly 87 million unique TCRs from HLA-typed donors. Study conclusions and caveats: Earlier findings revealed that most TCR beta V segments proved productive either about 87% or about 30% of the time.

This clone showed up just a few times. Its specificity is not known. PCR was performed using 60 Vbeta and 13 Jbeta primers. The protocol was immunoSEQ multiplex PCR, while the TCRdb copy is restricted to in-frame clones and leaves out a portion. Among 100,000 to 150,000 clones listed, 74% were seen once. This CDR3 has 14 residues. Between the trimmed V and J ends, which lost 6 bases and 4 bases, there was a span of 15 bases. Germline V CDR1 and CDR2: MDHEN, SYDVKM. The source is a male donor in good health and CMV-seronegative. The sequenced sample was PBMCs. The V gene is TRBV28, the J gene TRBJ1-2; no firm D call. CDR3 nucleotide sequence: TGTGCCAGCAGCCTAGGCGTTATCTCCTATGGCTACACCTTC. Amino acids: CASSLGVISYGYTF.